These 6 T cell receptor beta chains originate from one sample sequenced in a study of tumor-infiltrating lymphocytes in oesophageal squamous cell carcinoma. TCRdb reprocessed the PCR reads via MiXCR and lists one record per CDR3 protein. The table lists over 10,000 distinct CDR3 sequences, approximately 47% of them singletons. The sequenced sample consisted of normal esophageal tissue next to the tumor. These receptors all come from a male donor with esophageal squamous cell carcinoma.

This clonotype was detected only once. This chain uses TRBV3-1 with TRBJ1-4, with D possibly matching TRBD1 (6 bases). Germline CDR1 is LGHDT and CDR2 is YNNKEL (reference sequence). CDR3 size: 15 residues. Between the trimmed V and J ends, which lost 0 bases and 8 bases, there was a span of 13 bases. CDR3 protein: CASSQDSGAGEKLFF. The DNA for the CDR3 is TGTGCCAGCAGCCAAGATTCGGGGGCTGGGGAAAAACTGTTTTTT.

This chain uses TRBV6-4 with TRBJ1-2, with TRBD1 matching 9 bases. The CDR3 loop spans 15 amino acids. J gave up 8 bases and V 0 bases, and 7 bases lay outside the gene matches. Germline V lookup: CDR1 MRHNA, CDR2 SNTAGT. The CDR3 is CASSDSRTGARGYTF. In DNA form, the CDR3 reads TGTGCCAGCAGTGACTCGAGGACAGGGGCGCGGGGCTACACCTTC.

The genes are TRBV12-3 or TRBV12-4 and TRBJ2-3, with 8 bases lining up with TRBD2. This CDR3 has 16 residues. The J segment lost 1 base and the V segment lost 4 bases, leaving 7 bases of the junction unmatched. The CDR3 region has the DNA TGTGCCAGCAGTTATGGTCAGCGGGAGCGCACAGATACGCAGTATTTT. It translates to CASSYGQRERTDTQYF.

This chain links TRBV10-1 with TRBJ2-3; no reliable D call. The CDR3 spans 14 residues. From germline, CDR1 is WNHNN and CDR2 SYGVQD (reference sequence). The V gene lost 3 bases and the J gene lost 4 bases, with 11 bases spanning the gap. CDR3 sequence: CASSDVLAPDTQYF. CDR3 nucleotides: TGCGCCAGCAGTGATGTGTTAGCTCCAGATACGCAGTATTTT.

On this clonotype: The CDR3 does not close with the conserved phenylalanine or tryptophan, likely indicating a read error. The DNA is omitted, as the CDR3 cannot be located on it reliably, and the CDR3 follows TCRdb's listing. Here the CDR3 reads CASSLGGQEQFFGP. The chain carries TRBV7-6 and TRBJ2-3; the table's TRBD1 call for D was not verified on the DNA. From its first to its last residue, the CDR3 has 14 amino acids. Germline-derived CDR1 and CDR2 are SGHVS and FNYEAQ.

The V gene is TRBV11-2, the J gene TRBJ2-7, with TRBD1 identical over 7 bases. The CDR3 has 14 amino acids. Germline-derived CDR1 and CDR2 are SGHAT and FQNNGV. V lost 6 bases and J lost 2; bases outside the gene matches: 7. CDR3 sequence reads: CASSRDRLAYEQYF. The CDR3 coding sequence is TGTGCCAGCAGTCGGGACAGATTAGCCTACGAGCAGTACTTC.